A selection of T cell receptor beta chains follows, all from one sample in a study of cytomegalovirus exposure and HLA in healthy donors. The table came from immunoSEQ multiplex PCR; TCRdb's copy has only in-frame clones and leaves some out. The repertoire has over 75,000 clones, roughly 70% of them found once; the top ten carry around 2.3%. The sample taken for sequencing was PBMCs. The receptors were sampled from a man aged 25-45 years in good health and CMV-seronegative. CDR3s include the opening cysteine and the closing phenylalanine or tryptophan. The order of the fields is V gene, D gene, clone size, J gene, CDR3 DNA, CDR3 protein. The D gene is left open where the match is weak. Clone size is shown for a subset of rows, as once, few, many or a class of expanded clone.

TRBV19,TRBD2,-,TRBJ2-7,TGTGCCAGTAGCTTGGGACTAGCGGGAGCCCCCGGGTACGAGCAGTACTTC,CASSLGLAGAPGYEQYF
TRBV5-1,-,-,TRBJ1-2,TGCGCCAGCAGCTTGGTACCGGGGGACTATGGCTACACCTTC,CASSLVPGDYGYTF
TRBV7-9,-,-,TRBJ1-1,TGTTCCAGCACCAATCAGGGGACTGAAGCTTTCTTT,CSSTNQGTEAFF
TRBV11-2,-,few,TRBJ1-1,TGTGCCAGCAGCTTGACAGTCGATCACACTGAAGCTTTCTTT,CASSLTVDHTEAFF
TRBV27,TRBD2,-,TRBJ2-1,TGTGCCAGCAGCCAAGGACTAGCGGGAGACGAGCAGTTCTTC,CASSQGLAGDEQFF
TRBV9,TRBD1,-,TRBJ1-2,TGTGCCAGCAGCGTAGCCGAAATTGACAGGGGGCCTAACTATGGCTACACCTTC,CASSVAEIDRGPNYGYTF
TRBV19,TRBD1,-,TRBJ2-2,TGTGCCAGTAAGACAGGGGGCAGAGGTACCGGGGAGCTGTTTTTT,CASKTGGRGTGELFF
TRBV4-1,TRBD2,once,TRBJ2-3,TGCGCCAGCAGCCAAGGATGGCTAGCGGGGGTTTTCACTAGCACAGATACGCAGTATTTT,CASSQGWLAGVFTSTDTQYF
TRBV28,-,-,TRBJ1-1,TGTGCCAGCAGTTTGGGAGGGGGAAGCACTGAAGCTTTCTTT,CASSLGGGSTEAFF
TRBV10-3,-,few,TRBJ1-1,TGTGCCATCAGCCTCCGGGACAACCAGAACACTGAAGCTTTCTTT,CAISLRDNQNTEAFF
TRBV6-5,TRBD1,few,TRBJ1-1,TGTGCCAGCGGGGACAGCACTGAAGCTTTCTTT,CASGDSTEAFF
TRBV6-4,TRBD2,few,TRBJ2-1,TGTGCCAGCAGTGACTCCGGGACTAGCGGGGTTAATGAGCAGTTCTTC,CASSDSGTSGVNEQFF
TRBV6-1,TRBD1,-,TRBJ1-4,TGTGCCAGCAGTGAATCATACAGGGGCTTTGCAACTAATGAAAAACTGTTTTTT,CASSESYRGFATNEKLFF
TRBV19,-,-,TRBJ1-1,TGTGCCAGTAGTATAGGGGCGGGGAACACTGAAGCTTTCTTT,CASSIGAGNTEAFF
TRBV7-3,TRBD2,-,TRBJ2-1,TGTGCCAGCAGCGGACTAGCGGGAGTGTCCTACAATGAGCAGTTCTTC,CASSGLAGVSYNEQFF
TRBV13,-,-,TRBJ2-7,TGTGCCAGCAGCCCTCGCTACGAGCAGTACTTC,CASSPRYEQYF
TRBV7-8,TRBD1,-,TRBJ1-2,TGTGCCAGCAGCTTAGGTTTGTCAGGGGGAAGTGGCTACACCTTC,CASSLGLSGGSGYTF
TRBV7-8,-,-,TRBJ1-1,TGTGCCAGCAGCTTAGTACGGGTGGAGATGAACACTGAAGCTTTCTTT,CASSLVRVEMNTEAFF
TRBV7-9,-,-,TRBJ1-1,TGTGCCAGCAGCCCAGACCCGACGGGTAACACTGAAGCTTTCTTT,CASSPDPTGNTEAFF
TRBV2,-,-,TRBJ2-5,TGTGCCAGCAGTGGGTTACGAACGCTACAAGAGACCCAGTACTTC,CASSGLRTLQETQYF
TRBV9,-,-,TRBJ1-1,TGTGCCAGCAGCGGCTCGGGTTTTGAAGCTTTCTTT,CASSGSGFEAFF
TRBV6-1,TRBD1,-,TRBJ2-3,TGTGCCAGCAGGGGACAGAACACAGATACGCAGTATTTT,CASRGQNTDTQYF
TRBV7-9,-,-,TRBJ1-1,TGTGCCAGCAGCTCAGGGGTTGAAGCTTTCTTT,CASSSGVEAFF
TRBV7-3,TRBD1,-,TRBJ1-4,TGTGCCAGCAGCTTAAGACAGGGGGCTGAAAAACTGTTTTTT,CASSLRQGAEKLFF
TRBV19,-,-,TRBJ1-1,TGTGCCAGTAATACCCCGTGGGCCACTGAAGCTTTCTTT,CASNTPWATEAFF
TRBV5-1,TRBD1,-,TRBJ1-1,TGCGCCAGCAGCTCACAGGGGTCCTACACTGAAGCTTTCTTT,CASSSQGSYTEAFF
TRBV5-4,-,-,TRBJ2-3,TGTGCCAGCAGCTTAGAGGCAGGGAGCACAGATACGCAGTATTTT,CASSLEAGSTDTQYF
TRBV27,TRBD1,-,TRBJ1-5,TGTGCCAGCAGTTTAACACAGGGGGTCAATCAGCCCCAGCATTTT,CASSLTQGVNQPQHF
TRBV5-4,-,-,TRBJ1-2,TGTGCCAGCAGCTCCGGGCAGGGGAATAGTAACTATGGCTACACCTTC,CASSSGQGNSNYGYTF
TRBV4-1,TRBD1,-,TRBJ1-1,TGCGCCAGCGCACGGAACCGACAGGGGCCGATGAACACTGAAGCTTTCTTT,CASARNRQGPMNTEAFF
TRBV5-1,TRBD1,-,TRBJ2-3,TGCGCCAGCAGCGAAGGGACAGGGGCCGCAGATACGCAGTATTTT,CASSEGTGAADTQYF
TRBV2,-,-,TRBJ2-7,TGTGCCAGCAGTGAGGAGGCCCCACTAGAGCAGTACTTC,CASSEEAPLEQYF
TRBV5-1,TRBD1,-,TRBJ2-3,TGCGCCAGCAGCCTTGGGACAGGTTCAGATACGCAGTATTTT,CASSLGTGSDTQYF
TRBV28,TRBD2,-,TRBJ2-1,TGTGCCAGCAGTTTAAGGTCTAGCGGGAGCCCTGGGGAGCAGTTCTTC,CASSLRSSGSPGEQFF
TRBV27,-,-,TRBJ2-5,TGTGCCAGCATTCCGTACGCGGGGCTACAAGAGACCCAGTACTTC,CASIPYAGLQETQYF
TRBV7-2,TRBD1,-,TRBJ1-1,TGTGCCAGCAGCCAAGGACAGGGGGACACTGAAGCTTTCTTT,CASSQGQGDTEAFF
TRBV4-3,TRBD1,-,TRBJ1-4,TGCGCCAGCAGCCAAGCGACAGGGGAAAAGGAAAAACTGTTTTTT,CASSQATGEKEKLFF
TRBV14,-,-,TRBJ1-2,TGTGCCAGCAGCCAAGGTCGCGGGAACTATGGCTACACCTTC,CASSQGRGNYGYTF
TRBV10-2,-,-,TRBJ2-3,TGCGCCAGCAGTGAGTGGGGAGGGGGGTTGGATACGCAGTATTTT,CASSEWGGGLDTQYF
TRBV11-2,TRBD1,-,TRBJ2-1,TGTGCCAGCAGCGAACGGGACAGGGTGACGTACAATGAGCAGTTCTTC,CASSERDRVTYNEQFF
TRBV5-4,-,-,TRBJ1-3,TGTGCCAGCAGCTCGCGGACAGCGGTGAGCTCTGGAAACACCATATATTTT,CASSSRTAVSSGNTIYF
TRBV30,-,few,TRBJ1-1,TGTGCCTGGAGTGAGGGGGTCGGGGACACTGAAGCTTTCTTT,CAWSEGVGDTEAFF
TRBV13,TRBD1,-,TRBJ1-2,TGTGCCAGCAGCTCTCCCGGGACAGGGCCAAGTAACTATGGCTACACCTTC,CASSSPGTGPSNYGYTF
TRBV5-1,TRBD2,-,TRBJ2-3,TGCGCCAGCAGCGAGACTAGCGGCCGCACAGATACGCAGTATTTT,CASSETSGRTDTQYF
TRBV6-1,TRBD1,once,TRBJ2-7,TGTGCCAGTGGGACAGCTAAACACTCCTACGAGCAGTACTTC,CASGTAKHSYEQYF
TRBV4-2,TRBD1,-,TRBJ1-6,TGTGCCAGCAGCCAACTTGGACAGGGTGAGCCACCCCTCCACTTT,CASSQLGQGEPPLHF
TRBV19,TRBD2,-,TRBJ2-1,TGTGCCAGTAGTTTCCCACGGGGGGACCACAATGAGCAGTTCTTC,CASSFPRGDHNEQFF
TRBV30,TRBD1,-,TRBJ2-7,TGTGCCTGGAGTATTGGACAGGGGGCAATTGAGCAGTACTTC,CAWSIGQGAIEQYF
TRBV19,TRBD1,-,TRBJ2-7,TGTGCCAGTAGTATGACAGGGGGTAACGAGCAGTACTTC,CASSMTGGNEQYF
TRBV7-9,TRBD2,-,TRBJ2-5,TGTGCCAGCATCTTAGGACTAGCGGGGGGGCGAGAGACCCAGTACTTC,CASILGLAGGRETQYF
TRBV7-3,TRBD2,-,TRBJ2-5,TGTGCCAGCAGCCCCCACGCTAGCGGGGGGCCGGGGGAGACCCAGTACTTC,CASSPHASGGPGETQYF
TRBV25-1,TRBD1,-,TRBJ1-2,TGTGCCACCCAAGGACAGGGGGTCGGTGGCTACACCTTC,CATQGQGVGGYTF
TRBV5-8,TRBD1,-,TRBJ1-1,TGTGCCAGCAGCGCCCCGGGACAGGCGAACACTGAAGCTTTCTTT,CASSAPGQANTEAFF
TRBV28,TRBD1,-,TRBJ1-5,TGTGCCAGCACCAACATTCCGGGACAGGGGGTTAGCAATCAGCCCCAGCATTTT,CASTNIPGQGVSNQPQHF
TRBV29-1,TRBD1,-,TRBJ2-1,TGCAGCGTACCGGGACAGGTGGTCAATGAGCAGTTCTTC,CSVPGQVVNEQFF
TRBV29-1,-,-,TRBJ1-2,TGCAGCGTTGAGGGCGATAACTATGGCTACACCTTC,CSVEGDNYGYTF
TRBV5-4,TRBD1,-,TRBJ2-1,TGTGCCAGCAGCGCCGGGACAGAATACAATGAGCAGTTCTTC,CASSAGTEYNEQFF
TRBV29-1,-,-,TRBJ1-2,TGCAGCGTTGTTCAGCCGGGTGGCTACCCCTTC,CSVVQPGGYPF
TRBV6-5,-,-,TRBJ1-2,TGTGCCAGCAGTTACTCGGCAGAACCTAACTATGGCTACACCTTC,CASSYSAEPNYGYTF
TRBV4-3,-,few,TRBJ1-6,TGCGCCAGCAGCCAAGATTTTCGAGGACCCCTCCACTTT,CASSQDFRGPLHF